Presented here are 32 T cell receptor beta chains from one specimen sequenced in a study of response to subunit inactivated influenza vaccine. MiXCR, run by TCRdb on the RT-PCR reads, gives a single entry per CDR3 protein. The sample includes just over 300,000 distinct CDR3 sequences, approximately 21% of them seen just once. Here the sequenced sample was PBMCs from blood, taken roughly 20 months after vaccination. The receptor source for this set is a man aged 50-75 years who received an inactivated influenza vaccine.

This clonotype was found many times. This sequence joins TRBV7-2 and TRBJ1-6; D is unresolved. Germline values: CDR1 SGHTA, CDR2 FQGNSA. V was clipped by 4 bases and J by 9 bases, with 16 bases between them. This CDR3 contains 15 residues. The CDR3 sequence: CASSSINSPGSPLHF. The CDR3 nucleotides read TGTGCCAGCAGCTCTATTAATAGTCCAGGTTCACCCCTCCACTTT.

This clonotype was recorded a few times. The CDR3 nucleotides read TGTGCCAGTAGTAGGGTCGACACAGGTGGCTACACCTTC. Encoded protein: CASSRVDTGGYTF. The chain combines TRBV19 with TRBJ1-2, with D tentatively TRBD1 (5 bases). Germline CDR1 LNHDA, CDR2 SQIVND (reference sequence). This CDR3 spans 13 amino acids. Trimming shortened V by 4 bases and J by 7 bases, and 13 bases separated the two germline ends.

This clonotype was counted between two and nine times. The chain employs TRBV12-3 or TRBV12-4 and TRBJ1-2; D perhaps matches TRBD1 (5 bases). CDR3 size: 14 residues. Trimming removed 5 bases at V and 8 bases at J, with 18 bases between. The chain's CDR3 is CASSPGLLLEGYTF. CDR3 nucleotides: TGTGCCAGCAGTCCGGGACTTCTACTGGAGGGCTACACCTTC.

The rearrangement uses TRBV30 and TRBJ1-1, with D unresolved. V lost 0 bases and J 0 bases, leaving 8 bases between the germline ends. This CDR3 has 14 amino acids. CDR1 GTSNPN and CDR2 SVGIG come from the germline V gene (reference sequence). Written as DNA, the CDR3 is TGTGCCTGGAGTGTGCTGAATATGAACACTGAAGCTTTCTTT. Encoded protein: CAWSVLNMNTEAFF.

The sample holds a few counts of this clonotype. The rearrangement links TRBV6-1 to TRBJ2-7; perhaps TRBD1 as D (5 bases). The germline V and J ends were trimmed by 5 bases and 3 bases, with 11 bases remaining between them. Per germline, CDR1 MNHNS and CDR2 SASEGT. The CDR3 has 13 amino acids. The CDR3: CASSKGQYYEQYF. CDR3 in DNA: TGTGCCAGCAGTAAGGGGCAATACTACGAGCAGTACTTC.

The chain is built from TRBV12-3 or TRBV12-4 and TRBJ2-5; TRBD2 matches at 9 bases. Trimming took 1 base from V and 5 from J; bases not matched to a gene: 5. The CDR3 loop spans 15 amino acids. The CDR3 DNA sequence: TGTGCCAGCAGTTTAGTAGGACTAGCGCGGGAGACCCAGTACTTC. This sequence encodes CASSLVGLARETQYF.

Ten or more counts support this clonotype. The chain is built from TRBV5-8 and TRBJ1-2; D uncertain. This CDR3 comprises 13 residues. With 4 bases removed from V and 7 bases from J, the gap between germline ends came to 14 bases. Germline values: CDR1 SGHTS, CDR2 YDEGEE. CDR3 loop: CASSRTGFFGYTF. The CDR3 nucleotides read TGTGCCAGCAGCAGAACGGGGTTCTTTGGCTACACCTTC. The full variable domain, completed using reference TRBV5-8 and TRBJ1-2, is EAGVTQSPTHLIKTRGQQATLRCSPISGHTSVYWYQQALGLGLQFLLWYDEGEERNRGNFPPRFSGRQFPNYSSELNVNALELEDSALYLCASSRTGFFGYTFGSGTRLTVV.

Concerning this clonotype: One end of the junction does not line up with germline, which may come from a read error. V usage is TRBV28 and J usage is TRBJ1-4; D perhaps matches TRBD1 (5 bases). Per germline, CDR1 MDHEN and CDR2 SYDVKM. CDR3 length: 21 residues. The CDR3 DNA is TGTGCCAGCAGTTTCGGCGTCATGGACATCCTAGCGCTAGCAACTAATGAAACACTGTTTTTT. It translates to CASSFGVMDILALATNETLFF.

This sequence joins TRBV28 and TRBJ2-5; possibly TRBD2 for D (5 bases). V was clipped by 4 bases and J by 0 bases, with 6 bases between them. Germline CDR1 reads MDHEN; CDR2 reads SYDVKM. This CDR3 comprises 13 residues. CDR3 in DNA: TGTGCCAGCAGTTCGGACTACCAAGAGACCCAGTACTTC. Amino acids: CASSSDYQETQYF.

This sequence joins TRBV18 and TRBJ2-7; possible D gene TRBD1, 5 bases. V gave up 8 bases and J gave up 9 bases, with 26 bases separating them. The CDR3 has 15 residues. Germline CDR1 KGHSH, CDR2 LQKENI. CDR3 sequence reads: CASSLAGTGIKGQYF. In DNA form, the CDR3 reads TGTGCCAGCAGCTTGGCCGGAACAGGAATTAAGGGGCAGTACTTC. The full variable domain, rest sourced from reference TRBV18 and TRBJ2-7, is NAGVMQNPRHLVRRRGQEARLRCSPMKGHSHVYWYRQLPEEGLKFMVYLQKENIIDESGMPKERFSAEFPKEGPSILRIQQVVRGDSAAYFCASSLAGTGIKGQYFGPGTRLTVT.

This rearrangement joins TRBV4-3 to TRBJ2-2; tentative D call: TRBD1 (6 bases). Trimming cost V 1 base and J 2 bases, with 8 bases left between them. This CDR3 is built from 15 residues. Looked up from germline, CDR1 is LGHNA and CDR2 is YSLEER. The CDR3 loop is CASSQGTDNTGELFF. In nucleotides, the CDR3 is TGCGCCAGCAGCCAAGGGACAGATAACACCGGGGAGCTGTTTTTT.

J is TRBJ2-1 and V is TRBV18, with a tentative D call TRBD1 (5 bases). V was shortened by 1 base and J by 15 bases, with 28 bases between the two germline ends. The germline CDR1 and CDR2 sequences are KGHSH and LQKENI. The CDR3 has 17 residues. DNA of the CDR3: TGTGCCAGCTCACCACAACAAGGGGAAAGAGAATTTCCGATCCGGTTCTTC. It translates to CASSPQQGEREFPIRFF.

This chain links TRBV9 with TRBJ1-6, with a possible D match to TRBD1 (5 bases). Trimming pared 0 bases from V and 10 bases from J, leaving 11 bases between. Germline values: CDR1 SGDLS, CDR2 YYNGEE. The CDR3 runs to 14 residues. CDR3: CASSVAAGVSPLHF. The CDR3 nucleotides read TGTGCCAGCAGCGTAGCCGCGGGGGTCTCACCCCTCCACTTT. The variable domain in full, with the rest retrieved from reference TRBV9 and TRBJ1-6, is DSGVTQTPKHLITATGQRVTLRCSPRSGDLSVYWYQQSLDQGLQFLIQYYNGEERAKGNILERFSAQQFPDLHSELNLSSLELGDSALYFCASSVAAGVSPLHFGNGTRLTVT.

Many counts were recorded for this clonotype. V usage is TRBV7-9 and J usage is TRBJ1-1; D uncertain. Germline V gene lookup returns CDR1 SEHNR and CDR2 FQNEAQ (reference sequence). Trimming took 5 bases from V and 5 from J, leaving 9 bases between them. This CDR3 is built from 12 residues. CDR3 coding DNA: TGTGCCAGCAGCCCCCCACAGACTGAAGCTTTCTTT. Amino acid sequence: CASSPPQTEAFF.

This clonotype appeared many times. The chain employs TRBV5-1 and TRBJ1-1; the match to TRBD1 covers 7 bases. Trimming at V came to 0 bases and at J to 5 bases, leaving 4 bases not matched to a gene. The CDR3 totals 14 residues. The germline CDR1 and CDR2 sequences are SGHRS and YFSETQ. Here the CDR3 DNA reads TGCGCCAGCAGCTTGGAAGGGGGCTTGACTGAAGCTTTCTTT. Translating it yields CASSLEGGLTEAFF.

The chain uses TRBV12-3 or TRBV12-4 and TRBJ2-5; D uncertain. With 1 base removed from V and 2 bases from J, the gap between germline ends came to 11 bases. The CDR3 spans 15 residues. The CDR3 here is CASSLESRRQETQYF. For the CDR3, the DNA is TGTGCCAGCAGTTTAGAGTCGAGACGGCAAGAGACCCAGTACTTC.

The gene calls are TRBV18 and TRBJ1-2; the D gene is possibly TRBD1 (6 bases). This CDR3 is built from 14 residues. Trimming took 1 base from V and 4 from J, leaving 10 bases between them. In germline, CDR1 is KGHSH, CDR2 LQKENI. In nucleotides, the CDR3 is TGTGCCAGCTCACCACGTGGACAGATCTATGGCTACACCTTC. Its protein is CASSPRGQIYGYTF.

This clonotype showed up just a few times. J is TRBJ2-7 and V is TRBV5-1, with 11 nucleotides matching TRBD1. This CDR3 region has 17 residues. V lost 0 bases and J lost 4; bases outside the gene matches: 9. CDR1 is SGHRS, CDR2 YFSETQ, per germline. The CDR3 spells CASSLAYYGTGGYEQYF. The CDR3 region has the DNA TGCGCCAGCAGCTTGGCCTATTATGGGACAGGGGGATACGAGCAGTACTTC. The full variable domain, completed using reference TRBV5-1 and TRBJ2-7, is KAGVTQTPRYLIKTRGQQVTLSCSPISGHRSVSWYQQTPGQGLQFLFEYFSETQRNKGNFPGRFSGRQFSNSRSEMNVSTLELGDSALYLCASSLAYYGTGGYEQYFGPGTRLTVT.

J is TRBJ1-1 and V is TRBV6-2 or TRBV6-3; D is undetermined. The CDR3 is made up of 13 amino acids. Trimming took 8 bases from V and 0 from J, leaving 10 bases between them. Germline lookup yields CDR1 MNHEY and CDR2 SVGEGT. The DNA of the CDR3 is TGTGCCAGCTTGGCCAAATTGAACACTGAAGCTTTCTTT. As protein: CASLAKLNTEAFF.

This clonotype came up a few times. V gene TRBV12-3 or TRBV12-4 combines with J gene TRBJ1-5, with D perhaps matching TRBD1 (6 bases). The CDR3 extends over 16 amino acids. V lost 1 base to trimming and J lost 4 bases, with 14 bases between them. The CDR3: CASSLGVRGPNQPQHF. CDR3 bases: TGTGCCAGCAGTTTAGGGGTCAGGGGACCGAATCAGCCCCAGCATTTT.

The CDR3 DNA follows: TGTGCCATCAGTGTGGGACAGGGGGTTTATGAAAAACTGTTTTTT. Translation gives CAISVGQGVYEKLFF. The chain carries TRBV10-3 and TRBJ1-4; the match to TRBD1 covers 11 bases. The germline V gene encodes CDR1 ENHRY and CDR2 SYGVKD. This CDR3 has 15 residues. The V gene end was trimmed by 4 bases and the J gene end by 6 bases; junction bases not matched to a gene: 4.

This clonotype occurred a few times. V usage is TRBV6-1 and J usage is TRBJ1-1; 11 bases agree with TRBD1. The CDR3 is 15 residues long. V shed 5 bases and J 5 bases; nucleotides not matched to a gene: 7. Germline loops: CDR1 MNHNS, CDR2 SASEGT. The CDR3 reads CASSKDRGRHTEAFF. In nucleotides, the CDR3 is TGTGCCAGCAGTAAGGACAGGGGGCGGCATACTGAAGCTTTCTTT.

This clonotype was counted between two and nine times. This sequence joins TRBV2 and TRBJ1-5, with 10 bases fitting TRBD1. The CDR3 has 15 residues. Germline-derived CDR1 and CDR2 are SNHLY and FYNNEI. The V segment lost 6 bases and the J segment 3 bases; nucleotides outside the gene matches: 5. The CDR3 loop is CASRTGTGVNQPQHF. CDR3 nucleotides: TGTGCCAGCAGAACCGGGACAGGGGTCAATCAGCCCCAGCATTTT.

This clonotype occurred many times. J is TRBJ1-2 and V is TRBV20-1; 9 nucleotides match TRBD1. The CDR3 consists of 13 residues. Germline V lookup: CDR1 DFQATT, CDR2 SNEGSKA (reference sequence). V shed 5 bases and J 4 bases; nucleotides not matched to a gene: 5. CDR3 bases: TGCAGTGCTGAGGACAGGGGCACCTATGGCTACACCTTC. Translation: CSAEDRGTYGYTF.

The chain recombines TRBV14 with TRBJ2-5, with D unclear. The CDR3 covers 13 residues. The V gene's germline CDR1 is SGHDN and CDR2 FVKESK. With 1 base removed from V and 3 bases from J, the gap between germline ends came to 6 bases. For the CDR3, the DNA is TGTGCCAGCAGCCAAGGAGGAGAAGAGACCCAGTACTTC. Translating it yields CASSQGGEETQYF. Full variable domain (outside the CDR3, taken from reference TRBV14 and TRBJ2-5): EAGVTQFPSHSVIEKGQTVTLRCDPISGHDNLYWYRRVMGKEIKFLLHFVKESKQDESGMPNNRFLAERTGGTYSTLKVQPAELEDSGVYFCASSQGGEETQYFGPGTRLLVL.

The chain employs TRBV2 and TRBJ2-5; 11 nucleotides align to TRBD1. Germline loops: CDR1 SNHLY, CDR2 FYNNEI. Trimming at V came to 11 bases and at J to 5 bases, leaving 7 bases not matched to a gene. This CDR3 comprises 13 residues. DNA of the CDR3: TGTGCCTCGGGACAGGGGGAAAGGGAGACCCAGTACTTC. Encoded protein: CASGQGERETQYF.

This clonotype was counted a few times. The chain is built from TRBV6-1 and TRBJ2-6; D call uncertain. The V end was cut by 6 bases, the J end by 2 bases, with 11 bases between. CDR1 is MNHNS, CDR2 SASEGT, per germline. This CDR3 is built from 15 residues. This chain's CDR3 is CASRHFRAGANVLTF. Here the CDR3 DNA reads TGTGCCAGCAGACACTTCCGGGCTGGGGCCAACGTCCTGACTTTC.

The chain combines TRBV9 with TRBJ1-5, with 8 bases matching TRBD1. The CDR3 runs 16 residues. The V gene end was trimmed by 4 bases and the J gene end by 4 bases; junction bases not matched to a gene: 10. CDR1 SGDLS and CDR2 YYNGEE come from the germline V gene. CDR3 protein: CASSPGTGASNQPQHF. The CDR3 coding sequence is TGTGCCAGCAGCCCAGGGACAGGCGCCTCAAATCAGCCCCAGCATTTT.

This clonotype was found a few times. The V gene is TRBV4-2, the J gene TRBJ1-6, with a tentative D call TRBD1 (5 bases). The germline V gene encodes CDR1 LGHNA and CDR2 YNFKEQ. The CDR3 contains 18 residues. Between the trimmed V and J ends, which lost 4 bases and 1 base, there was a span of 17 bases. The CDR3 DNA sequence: TGTGCCAGCAGCCGGAATGCAGGGATGGGGTCCTATAATTCACCCCTCCACTTT. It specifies CASSRNAGMGSYNSPLHF.

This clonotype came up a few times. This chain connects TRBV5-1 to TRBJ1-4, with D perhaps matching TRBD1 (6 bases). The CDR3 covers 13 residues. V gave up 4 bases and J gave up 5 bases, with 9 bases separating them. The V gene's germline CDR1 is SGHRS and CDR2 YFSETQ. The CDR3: CASSRGQNEKLFF. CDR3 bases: TGCGCCAGCAGCCGAGGACAGAATGAAAAACTGTTTTTT.

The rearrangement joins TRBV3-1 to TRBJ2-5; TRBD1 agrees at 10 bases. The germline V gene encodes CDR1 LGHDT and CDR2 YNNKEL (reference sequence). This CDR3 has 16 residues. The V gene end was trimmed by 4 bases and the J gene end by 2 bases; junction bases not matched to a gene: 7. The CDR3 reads CASSRLDRGLQETQYF. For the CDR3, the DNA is TGTGCCAGCAGCCGACTAGACAGGGGGCTACAAGAGACCCAGTACTTC.

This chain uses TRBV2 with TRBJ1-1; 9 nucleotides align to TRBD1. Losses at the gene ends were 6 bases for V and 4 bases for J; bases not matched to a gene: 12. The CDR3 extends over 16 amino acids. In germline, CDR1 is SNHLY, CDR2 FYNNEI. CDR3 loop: CASSLAGTGTFTEAFF. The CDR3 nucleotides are TGTGCCAGCAGCCTTGCCGGGACAGGGACTTTCACTGAAGCTTTCTTT.